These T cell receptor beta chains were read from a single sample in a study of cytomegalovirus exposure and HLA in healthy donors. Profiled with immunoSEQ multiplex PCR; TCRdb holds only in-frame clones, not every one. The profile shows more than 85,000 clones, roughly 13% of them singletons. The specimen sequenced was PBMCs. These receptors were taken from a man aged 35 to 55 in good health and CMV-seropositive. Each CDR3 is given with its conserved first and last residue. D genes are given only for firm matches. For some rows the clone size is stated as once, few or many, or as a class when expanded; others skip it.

DNA: TGTGCCAGCAGCGCAGACACGGGACAGGGGGCGTGGGAGCAGTACTTC
CDR3: CASSADTGQGAWEQYF
J: TRBJ2-7
V: TRBV9
D: TRBD1
size: -

DNA: TGTGCCGGAGGTCCGGGACGGGGGAATCAGCCCCAGCATTTT
CDR3: CAGGPGRGNQPQHF
J: TRBJ1-5
V: TRBV19
D: -
size: -

DNA: TGTGCCAGCAGACCCGAGCCGGGACAGGGGCCTGAAGCTTTCTTT
CDR3: CASRPEPGQGPEAFF
J: TRBJ1-1
V: TRBV5-6
D: TRBD1
size: few

DNA: TGTGCCAGCAGCGTAAGCGGGGACTACAATGAGCAGTTCTTC
CDR3: CASSVSGDYNEQFF
J: TRBJ2-1
V: TRBV7-7
D: TRBD2
size: few

DNA: TGCGCCAGCAGCCAAGAACCTAGCGGGAAATACAATGAGCAGTTCTTC
CDR3: CASSQEPSGKYNEQFF
J: TRBJ2-1
V: TRBV4-3
D: TRBD2
size: -

DNA: TGTGCCAGCAGCTTGGGTGGACTAGCGGGTGGAGAGACCCAGTACTTC
CDR3: CASSLGGLAGGETQYF
J: TRBJ2-5
V: TRBV5-4
D: TRBD2
size: few

DNA: TGTGCCAGCAGCGTAGATGGGACAGGGGTATATGGCTACACCTTC
CDR3: CASSVDGTGVYGYTF
J: TRBJ1-2
V: TRBV9
D: TRBD1
size: few

DNA: TGTGCCAGCAGGGGGTTGCGGGATGGAACAGATACGCAGTATTTT
CDR3: CASRGLRDGTDTQYF
J: TRBJ2-3
V: TRBV2
D: -
size: -

DNA: TGCGCCAGCAGTACTGGGACTCCCCCCGCAGATACGCAGTATTTT
CDR3: CASSTGTPPADTQYF
J: TRBJ2-3
V: TRBV5-1
D: -
size: -

DNA: TGTGCCAGCAGCTTATGGTCCCTCGGCGGCTTTAGTGAAAAACTGTTTTTT
CDR3: CASSLWSLGGFSEKLFF
J: TRBJ1-4
V: TRBV7-9
D: -
size: -

DNA: TGTGCCAGCAGCGTAGGGACAGAGAACTCCTACGAGCAGTACTTC
CDR3: CASSVGTENSYEQYF
J: TRBJ2-7
V: TRBV7-9
D: TRBD1
size: -

DNA: TGTGCCAGCACCCCCCGAGAGACCCAGTACTTC
CDR3: CASTPRETQYF
J: TRBJ2-5
V: TRBV2
D: -
size: few

DNA: TGTGCCAGCAGCCGCGGGGTCCTAGAACCGGGGGAGCTGTTTTTT
CDR3: CASSRGVLEPGELFF
J: TRBJ2-2
V: TRBV14
D: -
size: few

DNA: TGTGCCAGCTCACCGGATGGGAGGGCGGTCGGGTACTTC
CDR3: CASSPDGRAVGYF
J: TRBJ2-7
V: TRBV18
D: TRBD2
size: -

DNA: TGCGCCAGCAGCGCAAGACGGGAGAGGGGTAATGAGCAGTTCTTC
CDR3: CASSARRERGNEQFF
J: TRBJ2-1
V: TRBV5-1
D: -
size: -

DNA: TGTGCCAGCGATGGATATGGACAGTCAACCTACGAGCAGTACTTC
CDR3: CASDGYGQSTYEQYF
J: TRBJ2-7
V: TRBV2
D: -
size: few

DNA: TGTGCCAGCAGCTCCGGGACAGGTACCTTGAACACTGAAGCTTTCTTT
CDR3: CASSSGTGTLNTEAFF
J: TRBJ1-1
V: TRBV7-8
D: TRBD1
size: -

DNA: TGTGCCAGCAGTCCACAGGGGGGATCCTCCTACGAGCAGTACTTC
CDR3: CASSPQGGSSYEQYF
J: TRBJ2-7
V: TRBV6-1
D: TRBD1
size: -

DNA: TGTGCCAGCAGCAGGGACAGGGGGCGCGTAGAGACCCAGTACTTC
CDR3: CASSRDRGRVETQYF
J: TRBJ2-5
V: TRBV7-2
D: TRBD1
size: few

DNA: TGCGCCAGCAGCCAAGTTGGAAATTTTGAGGGAGGGCCGGGGGAGACCCAGTACTTC
CDR3: CASSQVGNFEGGPGETQYF
J: TRBJ2-5
V: TRBV4-1
D: TRBD2
size: -

DNA: TGTGCCAGCAGCCAAGGAGGGAACTATGGCTACACCTTC
CDR3: CASSQGGNYGYTF
J: TRBJ1-2
V: TRBV4-2
D: -
size: -

DNA: TGTGCCTGGAGTCTGACTAGCGGGACGACAGATACGCAGTATTTT
CDR3: CAWSLTSGTTDTQYF
J: TRBJ2-3
V: TRBV30
D: TRBD2
size: few

DNA: TGTGCCAGCAGAGCAGGGTTAGGAATCACTGAAGCTTTCTTT
CDR3: CASRAGLGITEAFF
J: TRBJ1-1
V: TRBV7-6
D: -
size: few

DNA: TGCGCCAGCAGCTTGGCGGGACTAGCGCTCGAGACCCAGTACTTC
CDR3: CASSLAGLALETQYF
J: TRBJ2-5
V: TRBV5-1
D: TRBD2
size: -

DNA: TGTGCCAGCAGCTACCCACCGGCAGGAAGCTACACCTTC
CDR3: CASSYPPAGSYTF
J: TRBJ1-2
V: TRBV5-6
D: -
size: few

DNA: TGTGCCAGCAGTTTAGGGAGACTATGGACAGATACGCAGTATTTT
CDR3: CASSLGRLWTDTQYF
J: TRBJ2-3
V: TRBV27
D: -
size: -

DNA: TGTGCCAGTAGTCCACGACTAGCGGGAGACTTTGCAGATACGCAGTATTTT
CDR3: CASSPRLAGDFADTQYF
J: TRBJ2-3
V: TRBV19
D: TRBD2
size: many

DNA: TGTGCCAGCAGCTTGCAGGGGTCCGGGGAGCTGTTTTTT
CDR3: CASSLQGSGELFF
J: TRBJ2-2
V: TRBV5-6
D: -
size: few

DNA: TGTGCCAGCAAGGAGGAATACAATGAGCAGTTCTTC
CDR3: CASKEEYNEQFF
J: TRBJ2-1
V: TRBV28
D: -
size: few

DNA: TGTGCCAGCAGGGGGCGCAGAGGCACAGATACGCAGTATTTT
CDR3: CASRGRRGTDTQYF
J: TRBJ2-3
V: TRBV2
D: -
size: -

DNA: TGCGCCAGCAGCCAAGATCGGGGACTCCCCCTCCCAGATACGCAGTATTTT
CDR3: CASSQDRGLPLPDTQYF
J: TRBJ2-3
V: TRBV4-1
D: -
size: few

DNA: TGTGCCAGCAGGAACCGGGACACCCCTCGAGGTGAGCAGTTCTTC
CDR3: CASRNRDTPRGEQFF
J: TRBJ2-1
V: TRBV6-5
D: -
size: -

DNA: TGTGCCACCAGCAGAGATTTGGGGGCGCGGAGTGAAAAACTGTTTTTT
CDR3: CATSRDLGARSEKLFF
J: TRBJ1-4
V: TRBV15
D: -
size: -

DNA: TGTGCCAGCAGTTACTCAGGGGGACAGGGTTGGCCCCAGCATTTT
CDR3: CASSYSGGQGWPQHF
J: TRBJ1-5
V: TRBV6-5
D: TRBD1
size: few

DNA: TGTGCCAGCTTAAGCGGGAGTGGACACAATGAGCAGTTCTTC
CDR3: CASLSGSGHNEQFF
J: TRBJ2-1
V: TRBV5-8
D: TRBD2
size: -

DNA: TGTGCCATCAGTGAGTCGGGACTGCCTGGGATGGAGCAGTACTTC
CDR3: CAISESGLPGMEQYF
J: TRBJ2-7
V: TRBV10-3
D: -
size: -

DNA: TGTGCCAGCAGTGCTGGGACAGTTTTCACGAGGACCCAGTACTTC
CDR3: CASSAGTVFTRTQYF
J: TRBJ2-5
V: TRBV25-1
D: TRBD1
size: -

DNA: TGTGCCAGATGTAGCGGGTCCTGCGAGCAGTACTTC
CDR3: CARCSGSCEQYF
J: TRBJ2-7
V: TRBV11-3
D: TRBD2
size: -

DNA: TGTGCCAGCAGCTTAGGGCTAGCGACCTACGAGCAGTACTTC
CDR3: CASSLGLATYEQYF
J: TRBJ2-7
V: TRBV7-2
D: -
size: few

DNA: TGTGCCAGCAGCCTGATTGGACAGGGGTTGCCCGGGGAGCTGTTTTTT
CDR3: CASSLIGQGLPGELFF
J: TRBJ2-2
V: TRBV7-2
D: TRBD1
size: -